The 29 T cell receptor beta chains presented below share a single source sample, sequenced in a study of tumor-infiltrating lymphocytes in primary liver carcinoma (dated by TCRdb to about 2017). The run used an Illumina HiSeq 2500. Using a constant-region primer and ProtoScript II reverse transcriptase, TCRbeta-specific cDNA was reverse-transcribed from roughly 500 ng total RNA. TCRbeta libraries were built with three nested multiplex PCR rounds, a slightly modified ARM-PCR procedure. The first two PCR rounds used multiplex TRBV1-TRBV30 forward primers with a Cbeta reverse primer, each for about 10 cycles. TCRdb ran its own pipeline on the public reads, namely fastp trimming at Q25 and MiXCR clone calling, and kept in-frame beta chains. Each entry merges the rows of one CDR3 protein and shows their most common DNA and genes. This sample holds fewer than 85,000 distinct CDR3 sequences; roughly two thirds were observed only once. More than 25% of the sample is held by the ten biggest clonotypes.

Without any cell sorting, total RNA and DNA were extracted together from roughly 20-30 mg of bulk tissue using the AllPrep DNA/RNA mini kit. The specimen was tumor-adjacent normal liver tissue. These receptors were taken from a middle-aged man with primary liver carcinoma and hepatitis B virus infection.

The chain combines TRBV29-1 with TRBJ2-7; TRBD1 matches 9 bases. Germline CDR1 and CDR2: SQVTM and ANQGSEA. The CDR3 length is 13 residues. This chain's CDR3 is CCIGGTGSYEQYF. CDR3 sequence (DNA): TGCTGCATTGGAGGGACAGGGTCCTACGAGCAGTACTTC.

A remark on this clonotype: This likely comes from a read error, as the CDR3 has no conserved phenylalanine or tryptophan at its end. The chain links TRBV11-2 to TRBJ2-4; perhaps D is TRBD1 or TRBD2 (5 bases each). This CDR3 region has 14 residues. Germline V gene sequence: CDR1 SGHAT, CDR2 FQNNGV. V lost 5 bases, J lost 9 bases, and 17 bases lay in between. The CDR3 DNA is TGTGCCAGCAGCCAAGGAGGTGTGGGGGTCATTCAGTACTCC. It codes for CASSQGGVGVIQYS.

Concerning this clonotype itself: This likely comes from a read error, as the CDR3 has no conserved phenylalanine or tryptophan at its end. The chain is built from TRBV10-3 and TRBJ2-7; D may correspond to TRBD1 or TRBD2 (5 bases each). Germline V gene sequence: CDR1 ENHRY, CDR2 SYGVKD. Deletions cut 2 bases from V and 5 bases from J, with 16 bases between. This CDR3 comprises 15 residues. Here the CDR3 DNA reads TGTGCCATCAGTGAGGGAAGAGGGGCTAGGGACGAGCAGTACTTA. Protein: CAISEGRGARDEQYL.

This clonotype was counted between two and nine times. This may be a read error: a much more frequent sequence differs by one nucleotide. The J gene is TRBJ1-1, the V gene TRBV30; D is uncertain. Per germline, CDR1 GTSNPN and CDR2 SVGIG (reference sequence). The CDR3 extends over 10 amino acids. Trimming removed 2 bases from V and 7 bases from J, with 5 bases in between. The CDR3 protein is CAWSTGEAFF. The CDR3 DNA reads TGTGCCTGGAGTACCGGTGAAGCTTTCTTT.

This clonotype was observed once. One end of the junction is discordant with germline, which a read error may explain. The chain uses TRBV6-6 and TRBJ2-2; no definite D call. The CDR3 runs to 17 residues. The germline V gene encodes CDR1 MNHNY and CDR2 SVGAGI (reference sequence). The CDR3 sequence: CAISYNYGHANTGELFF. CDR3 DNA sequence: TGTGCCATCAGTTACAACTATGGGCACGCGAACACCGGGGAGCTGTTTTTT.

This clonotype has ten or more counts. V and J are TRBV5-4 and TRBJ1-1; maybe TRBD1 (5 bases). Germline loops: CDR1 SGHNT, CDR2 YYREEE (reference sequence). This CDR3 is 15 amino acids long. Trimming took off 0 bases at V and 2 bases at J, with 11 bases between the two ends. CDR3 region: CASSLGGGVNTEAFF. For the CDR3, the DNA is TGTGCCAGCAGCTTGGGGGGGGGGGTAAACACTGAAGCTTTCTTT.

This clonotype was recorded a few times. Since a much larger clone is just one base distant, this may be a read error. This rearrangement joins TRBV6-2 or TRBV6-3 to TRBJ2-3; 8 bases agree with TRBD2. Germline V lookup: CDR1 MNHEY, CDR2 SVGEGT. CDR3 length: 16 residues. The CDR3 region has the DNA TGTGCCAGCAGCCCCCTAGGACTAGCTAGCACAGATACGCGGTATTTT. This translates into CASSPLGLASTDTRYF.

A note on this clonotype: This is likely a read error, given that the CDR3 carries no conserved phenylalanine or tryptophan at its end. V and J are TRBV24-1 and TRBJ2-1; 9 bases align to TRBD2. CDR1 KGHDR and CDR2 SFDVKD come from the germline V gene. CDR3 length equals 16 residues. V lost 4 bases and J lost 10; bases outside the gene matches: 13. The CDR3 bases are TGTGCCACCAGTGAAAGGGTAGCGGGAGTACGGAACGAGCAGTTCTGC. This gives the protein CATSERVAGVRNEQFC.

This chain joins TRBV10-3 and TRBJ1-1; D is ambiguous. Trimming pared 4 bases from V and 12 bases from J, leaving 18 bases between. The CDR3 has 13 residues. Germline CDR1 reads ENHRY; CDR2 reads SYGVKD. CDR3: CAISGRAHVVTFF. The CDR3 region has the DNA TGTGCCATCAGTGGGCGGGCTCATGTCGTAACTTTCTTT.

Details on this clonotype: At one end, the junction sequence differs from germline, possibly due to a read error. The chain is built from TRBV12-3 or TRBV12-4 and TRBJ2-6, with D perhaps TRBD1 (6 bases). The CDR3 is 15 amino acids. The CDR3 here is CASSLQGAGANVLTF. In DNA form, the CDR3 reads TGTGCCAGCAGCTTACAGGGCGCTGGGGCCAACGTTCTGACTTTC.

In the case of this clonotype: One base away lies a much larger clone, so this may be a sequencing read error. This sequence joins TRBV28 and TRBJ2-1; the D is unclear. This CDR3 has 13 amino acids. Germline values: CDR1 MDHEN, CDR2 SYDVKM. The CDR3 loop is CANSSPGPIKQFF. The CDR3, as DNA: TGTGCCAACAGTTCTCCTGGTCCCATAAAGCAGTTCTTC. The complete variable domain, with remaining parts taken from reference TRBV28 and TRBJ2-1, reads DVKVTQSSRYLVKRTGEKVFLECVQDMDHENMFWYRQDPGLGLRLIYFSYDVKMKEKGDIPEGYSVSREKKERFSLILESASTNQTSMYLCANSSPGPIKQFFGPGTRLTVL.

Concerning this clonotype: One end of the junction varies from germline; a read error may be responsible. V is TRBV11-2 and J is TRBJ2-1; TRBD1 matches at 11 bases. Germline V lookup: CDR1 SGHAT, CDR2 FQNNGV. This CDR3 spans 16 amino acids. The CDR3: CVSSQSSGQGGLEQLF. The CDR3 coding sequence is TGTGTCAGCAGCCAATCCTCGGGACAGGGGGGTCTTGAGCAGCTCTTC.

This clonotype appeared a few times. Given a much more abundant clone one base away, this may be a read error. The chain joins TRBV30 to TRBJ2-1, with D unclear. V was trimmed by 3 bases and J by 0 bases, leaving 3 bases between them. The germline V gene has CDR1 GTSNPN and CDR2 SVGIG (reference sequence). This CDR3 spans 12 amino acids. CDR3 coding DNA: TGTGCCTGGAGGTCCTCCTACAATGAGCAGTTCTTC. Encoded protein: CAWRSSYNEQFF.

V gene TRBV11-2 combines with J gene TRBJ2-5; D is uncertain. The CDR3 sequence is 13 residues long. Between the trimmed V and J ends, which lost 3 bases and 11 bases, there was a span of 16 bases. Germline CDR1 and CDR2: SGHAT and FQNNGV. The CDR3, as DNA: TGTGCCAGCAGCTTTAATACCGAAGAGATTCAGTACTTC. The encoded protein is CASSFNTEEIQYF.

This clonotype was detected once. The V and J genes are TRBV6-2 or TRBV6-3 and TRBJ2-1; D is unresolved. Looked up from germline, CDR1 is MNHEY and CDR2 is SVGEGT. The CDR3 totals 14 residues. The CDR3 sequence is CISSYGPYSMEQFF. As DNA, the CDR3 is TGTATCAGCAGTTACGGGCCTTATAGCATGGAGCAGTTCTTC.

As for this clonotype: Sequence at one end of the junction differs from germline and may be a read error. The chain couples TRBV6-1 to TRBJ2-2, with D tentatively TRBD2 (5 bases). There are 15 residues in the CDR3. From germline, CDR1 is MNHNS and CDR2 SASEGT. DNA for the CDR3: TGTGTCAGCAGTGATGGGTCAGGAGGCACCGGGGAGCTGTTTTTT. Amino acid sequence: CVSSDGSGGTGELFF.

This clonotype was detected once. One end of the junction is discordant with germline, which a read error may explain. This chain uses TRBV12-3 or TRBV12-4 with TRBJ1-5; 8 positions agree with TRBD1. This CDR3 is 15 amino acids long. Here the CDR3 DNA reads TGTGCCAGCAGCCCAACAGGGGGATTCAATAAGCCCCAGCATTTT. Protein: CASSPTGGFNKPQHF.

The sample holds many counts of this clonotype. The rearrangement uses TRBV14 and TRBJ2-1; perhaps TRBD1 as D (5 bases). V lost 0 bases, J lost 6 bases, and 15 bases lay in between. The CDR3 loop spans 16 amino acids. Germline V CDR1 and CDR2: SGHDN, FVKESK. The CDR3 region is CASSQDLPRVGNEQFF. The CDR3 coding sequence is TGTGCCAGCAGCCAAGATCTTCCCAGGGTGGGCAATGAGCAGTTCTTC.

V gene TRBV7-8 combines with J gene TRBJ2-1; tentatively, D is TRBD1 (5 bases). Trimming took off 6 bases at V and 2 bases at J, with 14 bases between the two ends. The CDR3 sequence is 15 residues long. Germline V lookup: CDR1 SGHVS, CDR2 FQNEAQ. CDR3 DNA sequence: TGTGCCAGCAGTATAAGGGGTAGGACCTACAATGAGCAGTTCTTC. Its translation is CASSIRGRTYNEQFF.

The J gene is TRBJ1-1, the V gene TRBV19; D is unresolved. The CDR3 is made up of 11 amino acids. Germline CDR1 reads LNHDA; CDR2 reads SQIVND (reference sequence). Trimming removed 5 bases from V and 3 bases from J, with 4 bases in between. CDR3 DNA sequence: TGTGCCAGTAGTCAACACACTGAAGCTTTCTTT. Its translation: CASSQHTEAFF.

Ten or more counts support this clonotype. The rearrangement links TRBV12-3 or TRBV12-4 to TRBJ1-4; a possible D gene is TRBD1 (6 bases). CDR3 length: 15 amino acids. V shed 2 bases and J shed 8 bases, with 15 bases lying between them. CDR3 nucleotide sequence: TGTGCCAGCAGTTTACATACAGGGTTAGGAGAAAAACTGTTTTTT. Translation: CASSLHTGLGEKLFF.

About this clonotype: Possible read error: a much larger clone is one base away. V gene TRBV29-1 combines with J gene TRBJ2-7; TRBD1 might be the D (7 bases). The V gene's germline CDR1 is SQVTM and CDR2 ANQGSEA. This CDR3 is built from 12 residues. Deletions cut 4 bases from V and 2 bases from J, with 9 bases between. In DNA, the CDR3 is TGCAGCGTTGCCAGGGGGGCCTACGAGCAGTACTTC. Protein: CSVARGAYEQYF.

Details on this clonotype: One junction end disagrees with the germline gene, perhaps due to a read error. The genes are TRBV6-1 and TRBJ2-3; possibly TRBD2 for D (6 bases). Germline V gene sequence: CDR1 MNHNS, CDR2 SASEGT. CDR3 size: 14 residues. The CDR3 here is CTSSEGRSTDTQYF. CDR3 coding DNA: TGTACCAGCAGTGAAGGGAGGAGCACAGATACGCAGTATTTT.

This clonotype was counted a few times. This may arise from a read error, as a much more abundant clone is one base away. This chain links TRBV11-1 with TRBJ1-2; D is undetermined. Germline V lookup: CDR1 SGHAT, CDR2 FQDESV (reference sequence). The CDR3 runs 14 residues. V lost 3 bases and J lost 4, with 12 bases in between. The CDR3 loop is CASSFKGYGYGYTF. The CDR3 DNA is TGTGCCAGCAGCTTCAAGGGATATGGCTATGGCTACACCTTC.

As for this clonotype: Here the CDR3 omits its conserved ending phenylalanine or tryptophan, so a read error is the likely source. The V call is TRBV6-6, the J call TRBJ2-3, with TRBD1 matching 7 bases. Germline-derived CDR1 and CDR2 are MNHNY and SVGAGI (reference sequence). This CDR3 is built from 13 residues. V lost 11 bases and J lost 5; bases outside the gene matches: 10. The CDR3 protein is CAASTGSGDTQYI. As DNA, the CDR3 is TGTGCCGCATCGACAGGGTCTGGAGATACGCAGTATATT.

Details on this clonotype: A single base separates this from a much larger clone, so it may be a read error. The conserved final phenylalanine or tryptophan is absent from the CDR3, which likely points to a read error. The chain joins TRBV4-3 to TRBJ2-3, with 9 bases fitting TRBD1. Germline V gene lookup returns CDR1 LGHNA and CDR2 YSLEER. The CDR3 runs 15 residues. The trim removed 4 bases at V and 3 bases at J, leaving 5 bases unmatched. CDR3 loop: CASSRRQGGTDTQYS. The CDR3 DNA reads TGCGCCAGCAGCCGCCGACAGGGGGGGACAGATACGCAGTATTCT.

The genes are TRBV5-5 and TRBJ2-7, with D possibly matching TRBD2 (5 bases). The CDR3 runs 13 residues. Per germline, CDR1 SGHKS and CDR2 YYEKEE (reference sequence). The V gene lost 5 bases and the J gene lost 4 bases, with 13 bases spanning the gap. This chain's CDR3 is CASRLPTGYEQYF. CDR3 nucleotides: TGTGCCAGCAGGTTACCAACGGGGTACGAGCAGTACTTC.

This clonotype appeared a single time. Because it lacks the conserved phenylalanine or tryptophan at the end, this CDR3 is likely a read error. For the CDR3, the DNA is TGTGACAGCAGCCCGTCTACTACCTACGAGCAGTACATC. Translating it yields CDSSPSTTYEQYI. This chain links TRBV7-8 with TRBJ2-7; D gene unclear. CDR1 and CDR2 (germline): SGHVS, FQNEAQ. The CDR3 loop spans 13 amino acids.

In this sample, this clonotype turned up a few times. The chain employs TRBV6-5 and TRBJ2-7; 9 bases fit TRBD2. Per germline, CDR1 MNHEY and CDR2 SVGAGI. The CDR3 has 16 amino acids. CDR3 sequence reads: CLSNLFSGSLAYEQYF. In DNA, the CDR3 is TGTCTCAGCAATCTCTTTAGCGGGAGCTTAGCCTACGAGCAGTACTTC.